The clone carrying this T cell receptor (beta chain) was recorded only once. Antigen specificity is unknown. After constant-region reverse-primer amplification, full-length variable regions underwent semi-nested PCR with Nested Universal Primer A. TCRdb itself ran the 5' RACE reads through MiXCR, one entry per CDR3 protein. The table records 30,000 to 40,000 distinct CDR3 sequences, approximately 30% of them present only once. Findings and caveats of the study: The TCR gene usage of tumor memory CD4+ T cells clustered together with blood and lymph node memory CD4+ cells and with lymph node naive CD4+ cells. Tumor-infiltrating Treg TCR alpha and beta sequences overlapped most with tumor naive CD4+ T cells, then blood naive.

CDR3 size: 14 residues. Germline lookup yields CDR1 SNHLY and CDR2 FYNNEI. V lost 3 bases and J lost 14, with 22 bases in between. CD25-based Treg depletion was applied to purified naive CD4+ T cells. Sequencing used naive CD4+ T cells sorted from a lymph node. Subset defined: naive CD4+ T cells, CD4+CD45RA+CD25-. This chain uses TRBV2 with TRBJ2-5, with D perhaps being TRBD1 or TRBD2 (5 bases each). The clonotype was recovered from a female donor with breast cancer. CDR3 nucleotides: TGTGCCAGCAGTGACCCTAGCAGGGTGAGGGGCCCCTACTTC. Amino acids: CASSDPSRVRGPYF.